Included here is one T cell receptor (beta chain) sequence, with context. No antigen is known for it. The data stem from a study of cytomegalovirus exposure and HLA in healthy donors. Study observations and caveats: Other equally common chains were less clonally expanded than HLA-associated TCR beta chains, a later analysis showed. A later look showed TCR association rates differing by HLA locus, highest for DRB1 and lowest for HLA-C.

In the PCR, 60 Vbeta and 13 Jbeta primers were used. Assay: immunoSEQ multiplex PCR; the TCRdb copy retains only in-frame clones and omits some. The data hold about 200,000 clones, with around 86% observed a single time. CDR1 SGDLS and CDR2 YYNGEE come from the germline V gene. This CDR3 region has 15 residues. J gave up 2 bases and V 0 bases, and 5 bases lay outside the gene matches. Sequencing was done on a sample of PBMCs. This receptor was taken from a woman between 35 and 50 years old in good health and CMV-seronegative. The J gene is TRBJ2-7, the V gene TRBV9; 7 bases align to TRBD1. CDR3 region: CASSVGTGAPYEQYF. The CDR3, as DNA: TGTGCCAGCAGCGTAGGGACAGGCGCCCCCTACGAGCAGTACTTC.